Below, 32 T cell receptor beta chains from the same sample are listed, as sequenced in a study of T cell repertoires in cytomegalovirus infection. One entry per CDR3 protein results from TCRdb running MiXCR on the reads. The top ten hold 31% of the sample, which has about 120,000 distinct CDR3 sequences, roughly 9.1% seen once. These TCRs' antigens remain unknown. Sequenced input: PBMCs, sequenced either directly or after in vitro stimulation (not recorded which). These TCRs come from a human donor in good health (CMV status not recorded). Some clones in this sample may be carry-over from other donors' samples.

This clonotype has ten or more counts. This chain uses TRBV4-3 with TRBJ1-4; D perhaps matches TRBD1 (6 bases). CDR1 is LGHNA, CDR2 YSLEER, per germline. The CDR3 sequence is 16 residues long. Deletions cut 1 base from V and 7 bases from J, with 16 bases between. Written as DNA, the CDR3 is TGCGCCAGCAGCCAAGGCATACAGGGAGGAGGTGAAAAACTGTTTTTT. Translated: CASSQGIQGGGEKLFF.

This clonotype was recorded at least ten times. The J gene is TRBJ2-1, the V gene TRBV20-1, with TRBD1 identical over 8 bases. V shed 5 bases, J shed 2 bases, and the junction held 14 bases outside the gene matches. From germline, CDR1 is DFQATT and CDR2 SNEGSKA (reference sequence). CDR3 length: 17 amino acids. CDR3 DNA: TGCAGTGCTCAGGGGCAGGGGGCCTTCAAGGCCTACAATGAGCAGTTCTTC. Translating gives CSAQGQGAFKAYNEQFF.

This clonotype was observed many times. The V call is TRBV4-1, the J call TRBJ1-5; D perhaps matches TRBD1 (5 bases). The CDR3 contains 14 residues. Germline V gene data show CDR1 as MGHRA and CDR2 as YSYEKL. V shed 1 base and J shed 7 bases, with 11 bases lying between them. The DNA for the CDR3 is TGCGCCAGCAGCCAAGTTGGGGGGAGGCAGCCCCAGCATTTT. Amino acids: CASSQVGGRQPQHF.

The table lists this clonotype with many counts. The chain joins TRBV7-2 to TRBJ1-3; D ambiguous. The germline V gene encodes CDR1 SGHTA and CDR2 FQGNSA. The V end was cut by 2 bases, the J end by 0 bases, with 11 bases between. The CDR3 spans 16 residues. CDR3 bases: TGTGCCAGCAGCTTAACCCCCCACTTCTCTGGAAACACCATATATTTT. It yields the protein CASSLTPHFSGNTIYF.

This clonotype came up many times. The chain employs TRBV13 and TRBJ1-2; D not certain. CDR3 length: 12 amino acids. Trimming removed 2 bases from V and 8 bases from J, with 9 bases in between. CDR1 is PRHDT and CDR2 is FYEKMQ in the germline V gene (reference sequence). The CDR3 region has the DNA TGTGCCAGCAGCTTATTAGTGAGCGGCTACACCTTC. It is translated as CASSLLVSGYTF.

This clonotype occurred a few times. The V gene is TRBV6-8, the J gene TRBJ1-2; D is uncertain. Trimming left V 6 bases short and J 8 bases short, with 16 bases between. CDR1 is MNHGY and CDR2 is SAAAGT in the germline V gene. The CDR3 sequence is 13 residues long. CDR3 region: CASRRTSLWGYTF. The DNA of the CDR3 is TGTGCCAGCAGACGGACCTCCCTGTGGGGCTACACCTTC.

About this clonotype itself: At one end, the junction sequence differs from germline, possibly due to a read error. V and J are TRBV19 and TRBJ2-3, with D possibly being TRBD1 or TRBD2 (5 bases each). This CDR3 is built from 16 residues. Germline loops: CDR1 LNHDA, CDR2 SQIVND (reference sequence). The CDR3 bases are TGTACCAGTAGTCATGAATGGGGGAAAAACACAGATACGCAGTATTTT. Amino acids: CTSSHEWGKNTDTQYF.

Worth noting for this clonotype: Likely a read error: the CDR3 ends without its conserved phenylalanine or tryptophan. This chain uses TRBV28 with TRBJ2-2; D is unresolved. From germline, CDR1 is MDHEN and CDR2 SYDVKM. Trimming cost V 7 bases and J 1 base, with 7 bases left between them. The CDR3 loop spans 13 amino acids. The CDR3 is CASTPGNTGELFS. The CDR3 DNA sequence: TGTGCCAGCACCCCAGGGAACACCGGGGAGCTGTTTTCT.

This clonotype was seen at least ten times. V gene TRBV6-2 or TRBV6-3 combines with J gene TRBJ1-1; tentative D call: TRBD1 (5 bases). Trimming took off 6 bases at V and 9 bases at J, with 20 bases between the two ends. The CDR3 loop spans 14 amino acids. From germline, CDR1 is MNHEY and CDR2 SVGEGT. The CDR3 DNA sequence: TGTGCCAGCAGCTACGCCGGGGCAGTTGTTAAAGCTTTCTTT. Encoded protein: CASSYAGAVVKAFF.

The sample holds many counts of this clonotype. J is TRBJ1-5 and V is TRBV6-2 or TRBV6-3; a possible D gene is TRBD1 (6 bases). CDR1 and CDR2 from the germline V gene are MNHEY and SVGEGT. This CDR3 spans 14 amino acids. Trimming removed 4 bases from V and 3 bases from J, with 10 bases in between. Written as DNA, the CDR3 is TGTGCCAGCAGTTTGAACAGGGACAATCAGCCCCAGCATTTT. Its translation: CASSLNRDNQPQHF.

This clonotype was seen a handful of times. V is TRBV14 and J is TRBJ2-3; tentatively, D is TRBD1 or TRBD2 (5 bases each). The germline gives CDR1 SGHDN, CDR2 FVKESK. The length of the CDR3 is 15 residues. V lost 6 bases and J lost 10, with 23 bases in between. CDR3 nucleotide sequence: TGTGCCAGCAGTCAACGGGACCCTTCCGGCCCTGCGCAGTATTTT. Its protein product is CASSQRDPSGPAQYF.

This clonotype came up a few times. This chain links TRBV20-1 with TRBJ2-1; the D is unclear. Germline values: CDR1 DFQATT, CDR2 SNEGSKA (reference sequence). Trimming pared 3 bases from V and 0 bases from J, leaving 9 bases between. This CDR3 contains 14 residues. The CDR3 DNA reads as TGCAGTGCTAGTGCCGCGACCTCCTACAATGAGCAGTTCTTC. It yields the protein CSASAATSYNEQFF.

This clonotype has a handful of counts. The gene calls are TRBV6-5 and TRBJ2-3; 7 positions match TRBD2. The germline V gene encodes CDR1 MNHEY and CDR2 SVGAGI. The V gene end was trimmed by 2 bases and the J gene end by 3 bases; junction bases not matched to a gene: 5. This CDR3 spans 15 amino acids. DNA for the CDR3: TGTGCCAGCAGTTACAGGCTAGCGGCTACAGATACGCAGTATTTT. Its translation: CASSYRLAATDTQYF.

The genes are TRBV6-5 and TRBJ1-2; a weak D match, TRBD1 (5 bases). The V end was cut by 2 bases, the J end by 6 bases, with 10 bases between. Germline CDR1 MNHEY, CDR2 SVGAGI. This CDR3 is 13 amino acids long. DNA of the CDR3: TGTGCCAGCAGTTACGTAGGGGCGGATGGCTACACCTTC. Translation gives CASSYVGADGYTF.

The rearrangement joins TRBV7-2 to TRBJ2-7, with 13 bases lining up with TRBD2. The V segment lost 2 bases and the J segment 4 bases; nucleotides outside the gene matches: 5. Germline V lookup: CDR1 SGHTA, CDR2 FQGNSA. The CDR3 covers 16 residues. CDR3 in amino acids: CASSLLPGLAGYEQYF. CDR3 bases: TGTGCCAGCAGCTTACTCCCGGGACTAGCGGGGTACGAGCAGTACTTC.

In this sample, this clonotype turned up many times. The V gene is TRBV7-9, the J gene TRBJ2-5; D unclear. Per the germline V gene, CDR1 is SEHNR and CDR2 is FQNEAQ (reference sequence). V was shortened by 1 base and J by 2 bases, with 5 bases between the two germline ends. The CDR3 covers 13 residues. The CDR3 region is CASSLGEQETQYF. The DNA of the CDR3 is TGTGCCAGCAGCTTAGGAGAACAAGAGACCCAGTACTTC.

This clonotype was picked up many times. V and J are TRBV18 and TRBJ1-1; 7 bases line up with TRBD1. The germline V gene has CDR1 KGHSH and CDR2 LQKENI. The CDR3 runs to 15 residues. V shed 3 bases, J shed 1 base, and the junction held 5 bases outside the gene matches. The DNA for the CDR3 is TGTGCCAGCTCACCGCGTGGGACAGCGAACACTGAAGCTTTCTTT. It encodes CASSPRGTANTEAFF. Combining the CDR3 with reference TRBV18 and TRBJ1-1 gives the whole variable domain NAGVMQNPRHLVRRRGQEARLRCSPMKGHSHVYWYRQLPEEGLKFMVYLQKENIIDESGMPKERFSAEFPKEGPSILRIQQVVRGDSAAYFCASSPRGTANTEAFFGQGTRLTVV.

This clonotype was detected many times. This chain links TRBV9 with TRBJ1-4; no definite D call. Germline loops: CDR1 SGDLS, CDR2 YYNGEE. This CDR3 spans 17 amino acids. With 0 bases removed from V and 0 bases from J, the gap between germline ends came to 12 bases. CDR3 sequence (DNA): TGTGCCAGCAGCGTAGCTACGGGGATTGCAACTAATGAAAAACTGTTTTTT. Protein sequence: CASSVATGIATNEKLFF.

The rearrangement uses TRBV20-1 and TRBJ2-1; TRBD2 might be the D (7 bases). Trimming took off 1 base at V and 16 bases at J, with 38 bases between the two ends. The CDR3 runs to 19 residues. From germline, CDR1 is DFQATT and CDR2 SNEGSKA (reference sequence). The CDR3: CSARGSWRGGPLLEGIIFF. The DNA for the CDR3 is TGCAGTGCTAGAGGATCGTGGAGGGGGGGACCCCTCCTGGAGGGGATAATCTTCTTC.

The chain has TRBV6-6 and TRBJ1-6, with D tentatively TRBD1 (5 bases). Germline assignment: CDR1 MNHNY and CDR2 SVGAGI (reference sequence). The V gene lost 0 bases and the J gene lost 13 bases, with 13 bases spanning the gap. The CDR3 is made up of 14 amino acids. The chain's CDR3 is CASSYSLDISPLHF. Written as DNA, the CDR3 is TGTGCCAGCAGTTACTCGTTGGACATTAGCCCCCTCCACTTT.

This clonotype appeared many times. V and J are TRBV7-2 and TRBJ1-2, with a tentative D call TRBD1 (6 bases). V shed 4 bases and J shed 2 bases, with 14 bases lying between them. CDR3 length: 15 residues. CDR1 and CDR2 (germline): SGHTA, FQGNSA. The CDR3 sequence is CASSSLQGYNYGYTF. DNA for the CDR3: TGTGCCAGCAGCTCCCTCCAGGGGTACAACTATGGCTACACCTTC.

This clonotype occurred many times. The V and J genes are TRBV7-2 and TRBJ2-6; D remains unclear. CDR3 length: 15 amino acids. Germline CDR1 is SGHTA and CDR2 is FQGNSA. The V end was cut by 1 base, the J end by 0 bases, with 4 bases between. In DNA, the CDR3 is TGTGCCAGCAGCTTAGATCACTCTGGGGCCAACGTCCTGACTTTC. Protein product: CASSLDHSGANVLTF.

The chain is built from TRBV19 and TRBJ1-2; maybe TRBD1 (5 bases). This CDR3 spans 13 amino acids. Germline values: CDR1 LNHDA, CDR2 SQIVND (reference sequence). V lost 3 bases and J 8 bases, leaving 13 bases between the germline ends. The CDR3: CASSILPGHGYTF. In nucleotides, the CDR3 is TGTGCCAGTAGTATCTTGCCAGGGCACGGCTACACCTTC.

This clonotype was recorded at least ten times. The gene calls are TRBV7-2 and TRBJ2-1; 11 nucleotides line up with TRBD2. The CDR3 totals 18 residues. V was pared by 1 base and J by 0 bases, with 5 bases of the junction left unmatched. Germline CDR1 reads SGHTA; CDR2 reads FQGNSA. The CDR3 here is CASSLELAGASSYNEQFF. The CDR3 DNA follows: TGTGCCAGCAGCTTAGAACTAGCGGGAGCTAGCTCCTACAATGAGCAGTTCTTC.

This clonotype was seen more than once but under ten times. The chain couples TRBV5-6 to TRBJ2-4, with D uncertain. V was pared by 0 bases and J by 10 bases, with 20 bases between. The CDR3 extends over 16 amino acids. In germline, CDR1 is SGHDT, CDR2 YYEEEE. The CDR3 loop reads CASSLEGPGAVRIQYF. CDR3 sequence (DNA): TGTGCCAGCAGCTTGGAGGGCCCAGGCGCAGTACGGATTCAGTACTTC.

This clonotype showed up many times. In nucleotides, the CDR3 is TGTGCCAGCAGCCCAAGGGCTAGCGCATCCTACGAGCAGTACTTC. It is translated as CASSPRASASYEQYF. The genes are TRBV7-2 and TRBJ2-7; weak D call: TRBD2 (6 bases). V dropped 5 bases and J dropped 1 base, with 15 bases sitting between them. Germline values: CDR1 SGHTA, CDR2 FQGNSA. The CDR3 covers 15 residues.

This clonotype was counted many times. The chain is built from TRBV4-3 and TRBJ2-7; 12 bases align to TRBD2. There are 15 residues in the CDR3. Germline trimming cut 4 bases from V and 5 bases from J; bases unmatched to any gene: 6. Germline-derived CDR1 and CDR2 are LGHNA and YSLEER. This chain's CDR3 is CASSRRLAGANEQYF. The CDR3 region has the DNA TGCGCCAGCAGCCGCCGACTAGCGGGAGCGAACGAGCAGTACTTC.

This clonotype was seen a few times. The chain joins TRBV7-8 to TRBJ1-4; D not certain. Germline CDR1 is SGHVS and CDR2 is FQNEAQ. The CDR3 sequence is 14 residues long. V was trimmed by 0 bases and J by 2 bases, leaving 4 bases between them. In DNA, the CDR3 is TGTGCCAGCAGCTTAGCCCGGACTAATGAAAAACTGTTTTTT. This codes for CASSLARTNEKLFF.

This clonotype showed up many times. V is TRBV7-9 and J is TRBJ1-2; D remains ambiguous. The germline V gene encodes CDR1 SEHNR and CDR2 FQNEAQ (reference sequence). Trimming left V 4 bases short and J 4 bases short, with 19 bases between. This CDR3 contains 16 residues. The CDR3 here is CASSSSGPLPLYGYTF. The CDR3 nucleotides read TGTGCCAGCAGCTCGTCCGGCCCGCTACCCCTCTATGGCTACACCTTC.

This clonotype was counted ten times or more. The J gene is TRBJ2-1, the V gene TRBV4-3; D may be TRBD2 (6 bases). CDR1 is LGHNA and CDR2 is YSLEER in the germline V gene. V was clipped by 3 bases and J by 8 bases, with 17 bases between them. The CDR3 extends over 15 amino acids. CDR3 coding DNA: TGCGCCAGCAGCCAGGGATCCTTACTAGCCGATGAGCAGTTCTTC. Translation: CASSQGSLLADEQFF.

This clonotype was detected a few times. The CDR3 DNA reads TGTGCCATCAGTGAGTCGGGTAAAGACTACGAGCAGTACTTC. It is translated as CAISESGKDYEQYF. The genes are TRBV10-3 and TRBJ2-7; no definite D call. Germline values: CDR1 ENHRY, CDR2 SYGVKD. CDR3 size: 14 residues. With 0 bases removed from V and 3 bases from J, the gap between germline ends came to 9 bases.

This clonotype was detected ten times or more. The chain is built from TRBV7-2 and TRBJ1-1, with TRBD1 identical over 11 bases. CDR1 SGHTA and CDR2 FQGNSA come from the germline V gene. The CDR3 consists of 15 residues. The V and J ends lost 5 bases and 6 bases, in that order; junction bases with no gene match: 8. The DNA for the CDR3 is TGTGCCAGCAGCACGGGACAGGGGGGATTTGCTGAAGCTTTCTTT. It encodes CASSTGQGGFAEAFF.